Below are 18 T cell receptor beta chains sequenced from a single sample in a study of cytomegalovirus exposure and HLA in healthy donors. Amplification used 60 Vbeta primers and 13 Jbeta primers. Sequenced by immunoSEQ multiplex PCR; TCRdb stores in-frame clones only, minus some. The sample yields roughly 130,000 clones, 61% seen once. Input material: PBMCs. The source of these receptors is a male donor in good health and CMV-seronegative.

V and J are TRBV21-1 and TRBJ1-4; the table assigns TRBD1, which was not confirmed against the DNA. TRBV21-1 is termed a pseudogene. This CDR3 region has 13 residues. In nucleotides, the CDR3 is TGTGCCAGCAATCAGGGGTTTAATGAAAAACTGTTTTTT. It codes for CASNQGFNEKLFF.

V usage is TRBV29-1 and J usage is TRBJ2-7; the match to TRBD1 covers 11 bases. This CDR3 contains 16 residues. CDR1 SQVTM and CDR2 ANQGSEA come from the germline V gene. V dropped 2 bases and J dropped 5; count of bases not matched to a gene: 11. The CDR3 reads CSVEFFFGQGANEQYF. CDR3 nucleotides: TGCAGCGTTGAATTTTTTTTCGGACAGGGGGCGAACGAGCAGTACTTC.

The V call is TRBV2, the J call TRBJ1-1; D gene ambiguous. This CDR3 is 13 amino acids long. V lost 5 bases and J 0 bases, leaving 7 bases between the germline ends. The germline gives CDR1 SNHLY, CDR2 FYNNEI. This CDR3 reads CASSLLVNTEAFF. Here the CDR3 DNA reads TGTGCCAGCAGTCTCCTTGTGAACACTGAAGCTTTCTTT.

V is TRBV9 and J is TRBJ2-7, with D maybe TRBD1 (5 bases). Germline loops: CDR1 SGDLS, CDR2 YYNGEE. With 0 bases removed from V and 0 bases from J, the gap between germline ends came to 7 bases. The CDR3 extends over 14 amino acids. CDR3 region: CASSVADSSYEQYF. The CDR3 coding sequence is TGTGCCAGCAGCGTAGCAGACAGCTCCTACGAGCAGTACTTC.

This chain connects TRBV18 to TRBJ2-3, with D perhaps TRBD2 (5 bases). The germline V gene encodes CDR1 KGHSH and CDR2 LQKENI. V was pared by 0 bases and J by 3 bases, with 7 bases between. This CDR3 is 14 amino acids long. In nucleotides, the CDR3 is TGTGCCAGCTCACCACCGGGAGAGACAGATACGCAGTATTTT. Translated, it gives CASSPPGETDTQYF.

J is TRBJ2-1 and V is TRBV7-9; the D gene is possibly TRBD1 (5 bases). The length of the CDR3 is 13 residues. Germline V gene lookup returns CDR1 SEHNR and CDR2 FQNEAQ (reference sequence). Trimming left V 5 bases short and J 6 bases short, with 11 bases between. DNA of the CDR3: TGTGCCAGCAGCGCCCTCACAGGCAATGAGCAGTTCTTC. Its translation is CASSALTGNEQFF.

This clone has just a few counts. V is TRBV23-1 and J is TRBJ2-7, with D possibly being TRBD2 (6 bases). TRBV23-1 carries the ORF label, with uncertain function. This CDR3 is 15 amino acids long. Trimming shortened V by 5 bases and J by 3 bases, and 17 bases separated the two germline ends. The CDR3 loop is CASSFQEGLGYEQYF. The DNA of the CDR3 is TGCGCCAGCAGTTTCCAGGAGGGACTTGGCTACGAGCAGTACTTC.

The chain combines TRBV18 with TRBJ1-1, with D possibly being TRBD1 (5 bases). The V gene's germline CDR1 is KGHSH and CDR2 LQKENI. The length of the CDR3 is 14 residues. The V gene lost 6 bases and the J gene lost 11 bases, with 22 bases spanning the gap. The CDR3 sequence: CASSLPTQGSRAFF. CDR3 in DNA: TGTGCCAGCTCGTTACCTACGCAGGGTAGTCGGGCTTTCTTT.

The chain is built from TRBV7-9 and TRBJ2-7; maybe TRBD2 (5 bases). V was shortened by 6 bases and J by 5 bases, with 14 bases between the two germline ends. There are 13 residues in the CDR3. Germline V gene sequence: CDR1 SEHNR, CDR2 FQNEAQ (reference sequence). CDR3 bases: TGTGCCAGCAGATTATCCTACGGGAACGAGCAGTACTTC. It specifies CASRLSYGNEQYF.

V gene TRBV28 combines with J gene TRBJ1-2; 8 nucleotides align to TRBD1. Germline V gene sequence: CDR1 MDHEN, CDR2 SYDVKM. Trimming took 5 bases from V and 4 from J; bases not matched to a gene: 6. The CDR3 runs 14 residues. The DNA of the CDR3 is TGTGCCAGCAGTACACGGACAGGGAGCTATGGCTACACCTTC. Translated: CASSTRTGSYGYTF.

Turning to this clone: At one end, the junction sequence differs from germline, possibly due to a read error. J is TRBJ1-2 and V is TRBV7-7; 12 bases are shared with TRBD1. The CDR3 runs 17 residues. In germline, CDR1 is SSHAT, CDR2 FNYEAQ (reference sequence). The chain's CDR3 is CASSQAGTGGESYGYTF. The CDR3 bases are TGTGCTAGCAGCCAGGCCGGGACAGGGGGCGAGAGCTATGGCTACACCTTC. The variable domain in full, completed from reference TRBV7-7 and TRBJ1-2, reads GAGVSQSPRYKVTKRGQDVTLRCDPISSHATLYWYQQALGQGPEFLTYFNYEAQPDKSGLPSDRFSAERPEGSISTLTIQRTEQRDSAMYRCASSQAGTGGESYGYTFGSGTRLTVV.

The chain links TRBV9 to TRBJ1-5; TRBD1 matches 7 bases. Trimming at V came to 0 bases and at J to 7 bases, leaving 1 base not matched to a gene. The CDR3 spans 13 residues. Germline CDR1 is SGDLS and CDR2 is YYNGEE. The CDR3 DNA is TGTGCCAGCAGCGTAGGGGACAGACAGCCCCAGCATTTT. It yields the protein CASSVGDRQPQHF.

This clone has more than one count but fewer than ten. This chain links TRBV1 with TRBJ2-3; TRBD2 is taken as the D call from the table, unchecked against the DNA. TRBV1 corresponds to a pseudogene. This CDR3 has 19 amino acids. The CDR3 loop is CTSSQCRGGPRETTDTQYF. The CDR3 nucleotides read TGCACCAGCAGCCAATGCCGGGGGGGGCCTCGGGAGACTACAGATACGCAGTATTTT.

The gene calls are TRBV9 and TRBJ2-1; TRBD2 matches at 7 bases. The CDR3 totals 15 residues. V was pared by 0 bases and J by 2 bases, with 2 bases of the junction left unmatched. From germline, CDR1 is SGDLS and CDR2 YYNGEE. The CDR3 region is CASSVGGLAYNEQFF. In DNA, the CDR3 is TGTGCCAGCAGCGTAGGTGGACTAGCCTACAATGAGCAGTTCTTC.

The chain has TRBV19 and TRBJ1-5; TRBD1 agrees at 9 bases. The CDR3 length is 15 residues. The ends lost 11 bases at V and 4 bases at J; junction bases unmatched: 12. Germline V gives CDR1 LNHDA, CDR2 SQIVND (reference sequence). CDR3 loop: CASSGQGNGNQPQHF. The CDR3 DNA reads as TGTGCCTCCTCGGGACAGGGAAATGGAAATCAGCCCCAGCATTTT.

This clone was picked up many times. This chain connects TRBV4-1 to TRBJ1-4; 9 bases align to TRBD1. Germline V gene lookup returns CDR1 MGHRA and CDR2 YSYEKL. This CDR3 is 15 amino acids long. V dropped 3 bases and J dropped 6; count of bases not matched to a gene: 5. The CDR3: CASSHPGQGYEKLFF. For the CDR3, the DNA is TGCGCCAGCAGCCACCCGGGACAGGGATATGAAAAACTGTTTTTT.

This clone was observed a few times. V is TRBV16 and J is TRBJ1-1; weak D call: TRBD1 (5 bases). Germline loops: CDR1 KGHSY, CDR2 FQNENV. Trimming removed 4 bases at V and 1 base at J, with 13 bases between. CDR3 size: 15 residues. DNA for the CDR3: TGTGCCAGCAGCCCTCTCAGGGAACCGAACACTGAAGCTTTCTTT. As protein: CASSPLREPNTEAFF.

This clone was seen more than once but under ten times. This chain uses TRBV18 with TRBJ2-1; 7 bases fit TRBD1. From germline, CDR1 is KGHSH and CDR2 LQKENI. CDR3 length: 13 amino acids. The trim removed 5 bases at V and 5 bases at J, leaving 3 bases unmatched. CDR3 in DNA: TGTGCCAGCTCAGCCGGGACAGACAATGAGCAGTTCTTC. As protein: CASSAGTDNEQFF.